This entry lists 13 T cell receptor beta chains sequenced from one sample in a study of read filtering for tumor transcriptome and immune sequencing. From approximately 430 ng of RNA, a library with molecular barcoded alpha/delta and beta/gamma adaptors was made. TCRdb reprocessed the reads with MiXCR, giving one entry per CDR3 protein. The sample shows 35,000 to 50,000 distinct CDR3 sequences, roughly 13% of them seen only once. Sequenced: a population of CD138-negative cells sorted from bone marrow. The receptors were sampled from a donor older than 35 with multiple myeloma.

With regard to this clonotype: A far larger clone is just one base off, so this is likely a read error. This rearrangement joins TRBV12-3 or TRBV12-4 to TRBJ2-7; D is tentatively TRBD1 or TRBD2 (6 bases each). Trimming removed 6 bases from V and 4 bases from J, with 13 bases in between. The CDR3 has 13 residues. CDR3 protein: CASSPGAQYEQYF. CDR3 nucleotide sequence: TGTGCCAGCAGCCCGGGGGCACAGTACGAGCAGTACTTC.

Ten or more counts support this clonotype. The chain links TRBV4-2 to TRBJ2-7; no clear D gene. CDR1 and CDR2 (germline): LGHNA, YNFKEQ. Between the trimmed V and J ends, which lost 0 bases and 1 base, there was a span of 13 bases. The CDR3 consists of 16 residues. The CDR3 is CASSQDGARYSYEQYF. CDR3 in DNA: TGTGCCAGCAGCCAAGATGGCGCACGTTATTCCTACGAGCAGTACTTC.

This clonotype was seen repeatedly, ten times or more. The chain recombines TRBV12-3 or TRBV12-4 with TRBJ2-3; D uncertain. The CDR3 has 14 residues. V was pared by 7 bases and J by 1 base, with 12 bases between. The CDR3 sequence: CASTDLLGTDTQYF. The CDR3 bases are TGTGCCAGCACCGATCTACTCGGCACAGATACGCAGTATTTT.

This rearrangement joins TRBV20-1 to TRBJ2-1; D perhaps matches TRBD2 (6 bases). This CDR3 has 13 residues. Germline V gene lookup returns CDR1 DFQATT and CDR2 SNEGSKA (reference sequence). Trimming took off 6 bases at V and 7 bases at J, with 16 bases between the two ends. The chain's CDR3 is CSAAGRALNEQFF. The CDR3 DNA is TGCAGTGCAGCCGGGAGAGCCTTAAATGAGCAGTTCTTC.

The rearrangement uses TRBV6-2 or TRBV6-3 and TRBJ2-7; 7 positions match TRBD1. The germline V gene has CDR1 MNHEY and CDR2 SVGEGT. This CDR3 is built from 12 residues. V lost 5 bases to trimming and J lost 4 bases; unmatched junction nucleotides: 2. The chain's CDR3 is CASSPRGYEQYF. CDR3 nucleotide sequence: TGTGCCAGCAGTCCCAGGGGGTACGAGCAGTACTTC.

This clonotype was recorded at least ten times. The genes are TRBV12-3 or TRBV12-4 and TRBJ1-6; D gene ambiguous. CDR3 length: 14 amino acids. Deletions cut 5 bases from V and 0 bases from J, with 5 bases between. CDR3 coding DNA: TGTGCCAGCAGTATGAGCTCCTATAATTCACCCCTCCACTTT. Its protein is CASSMSSYNSPLHF.

This clonotype was seen a handful of times. The rearrangement links TRBV7-9 to TRBJ2-7; D may be TRBD1 (5 bases). CDR3 length: 14 amino acids. Trimming stripped 6 bases from V and 1 base from J, with 13 bases between. Germline V gene sequence: CDR1 SEHNR, CDR2 FQNEAQ (reference sequence). CDR3 region: CASSPGSHSYEQYF. CDR3 nucleotides: TGTGCCAGCAGTCCAGGGTCCCATTCCTACGAGCAGTACTTC. The variable domain in full, completed from reference TRBV7-9 and TRBJ2-7, reads DTGVSQNPRHKITKRGQNVTFRCDPISEHNRLYWYRQTLGQGPEFLTYFQNEAQLEKSRLLSDRFSAERPKGSFSTLEIQRTEQGDSAMYLCASSPGSHSYEQYFGPGTRLTVT.

This clonotype was detected ten times or more. The chain combines TRBV12-3 or TRBV12-4 with TRBJ2-5; no firm D call. Deletions cut 5 bases from V and 4 bases from J, with 11 bases between. The CDR3 contains 13 residues. The CDR3 DNA reads as TGTGCCAGCAGTATACCCCCCCGAGAGACCCAGTACTTC. Translation: CASSIPPRETQYF.

This clonotype was detected many times. This chain uses TRBV7-9 with TRBJ1-1, with D unresolved. This CDR3 region has 11 residues. Trimming cost V 2 bases and J 7 bases, with 5 bases left between them. CDR1 SEHNR and CDR2 FQNEAQ come from the germline V gene (reference sequence). The CDR3, as DNA: TGTGCCAGCAGCTTATTCAGTGAAGCTTTCTTT. Its translation: CASSLFSEAFF.

To note about this clonotype: A far larger clone is one nucleotide away, so this likely arose from a read error. The chain is built from TRBV3-1 and TRBJ2-7, with 9 bases that match TRBD2. With V trimmed by 4 bases and J by 7 bases, 11 bases remained unmatched. This CDR3 spans 15 amino acids. The germline CDR1 and CDR2 sequences are LGHDT and YNNKEL (reference sequence). CDR3 in DNA: TGTGCCAGCAGCCCCCGAGCGGGAGCGGGGGGTGAGCAGTACTTC. Protein sequence: CASSPRAGAGGEQYF.

This clonotype was seen repeatedly, ten times or more. The chain employs TRBV12-3 or TRBV12-4 and TRBJ2-1, with no clear D. V lost 6 bases to trimming and J lost 10 bases, with 10 bases between them. This CDR3 has 11 residues. This chain's CDR3 is CASSTNLEQFF. The DNA of the CDR3 is TGTGCCAGCAGCACAAATTTGGAGCAGTTCTTC.

This clonotype has a count of ten or more. This chain connects TRBV4-1 to TRBJ1-1; unclear D gene. This CDR3 is built from 16 residues. Germline-derived CDR1 and CDR2 are MGHRA and YSYEKL. V was cut by 1 base and J by 6 bases, with 18 bases left in between. CDR3 sequence reads: CASSQGPRSRIPEAFF. The CDR3 coding sequence is TGCGCCAGCAGCCAAGGGCCCCGGTCGAGGATCCCTGAAGCTTTCTTT.

There are many counts of this clonotype. J is TRBJ1-4 and V is TRBV4-1, with D unresolved. The germline V and J ends were trimmed by 1 base and 6 bases, with 3 bases remaining between them. Germline lookup yields CDR1 MGHRA and CDR2 YSYEKL. This CDR3 region has 12 residues. This chain's CDR3 is CASSQAYEKLFF. For the CDR3, the DNA is TGCGCCAGCAGCCAAGCCTATGAAAAACTGTTTTTT.